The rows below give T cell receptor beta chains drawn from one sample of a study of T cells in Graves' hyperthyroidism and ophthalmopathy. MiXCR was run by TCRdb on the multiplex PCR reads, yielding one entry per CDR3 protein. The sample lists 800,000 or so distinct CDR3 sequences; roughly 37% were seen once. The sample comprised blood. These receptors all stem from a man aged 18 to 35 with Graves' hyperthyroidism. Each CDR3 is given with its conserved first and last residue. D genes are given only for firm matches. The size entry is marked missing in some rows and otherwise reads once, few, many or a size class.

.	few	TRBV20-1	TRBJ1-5	CSANQHSSNQPQHF	TGCAGTGCTAATCAGCACTCTAGCAATCAGCCCCAGCATTTT
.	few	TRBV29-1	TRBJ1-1	CSAEDGFLLGAFF	TGCAGCGCCGAAGATGGATTCCTCTTGGGAGCTTTCTTT
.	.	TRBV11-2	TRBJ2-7	CASSLDIGTGYEQYF	TGTGCCAGCAGCTTAGATATTGGCACAGGCTACGAGCAGTACTTC
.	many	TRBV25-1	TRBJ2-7	CASSPGTGYSYEQYF	TGTGCCAGCAGCCCAGGCACAGGGTATTCCTACGAGCAGTACTTC
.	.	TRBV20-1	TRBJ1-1	CSARRSGNTEAFF	TGCAGTGCCCGCCGATCGGGGAACACTGAAGCTTTCTTT
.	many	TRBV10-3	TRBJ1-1	CAISRPPDSARNTEAFF	TGTGCCATCAGTCGCCCTCCCGACAGCGCGAGAAACACTGAAGCTTTCTTT
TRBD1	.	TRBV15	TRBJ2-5	CATSRVGTGANQYF	TGTGCCACCAGCAGAGTAGGGACAGGGGCGAATCAGTACTTC
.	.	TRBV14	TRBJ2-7	CASSPLASPSGEQYF	TGTGCCAGCAGCCCACTAGCTTCCCCCTCTGGCGAGCAGTACTTC
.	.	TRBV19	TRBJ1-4	CASSMRAGVSEKLFF	TGTGCCAGTAGTATGCGAGCGGGGGTTAGTGAAAAACTGTTTTTT
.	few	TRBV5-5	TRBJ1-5	CASSLAGISNQPQHF	TGTGCCAGCAGCTTGGCGGGAATAAGCAATCAGCCCCAGCATTTT
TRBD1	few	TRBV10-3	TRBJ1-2	CASRRDRGSYGYTF	TGTGCCAGCAGAAGGGACAGGGGGTCCTATGGCTACACCTTC